This entry is about one T cell receptor beta chain. The germline CDR1 and CDR2 sequences are KGHSH and LQKENI. The CDR3 totals 13 residues. These data come from a study of T cell clusters in autoimmune cytopenias. TRB rearrangements were amplified by touch-down multiplex PCR with mixed TRB-A/B primers. TCRdb re-called the multiplex PCR reads and shows each CDR3 protein once, DNA omitted. The sample includes approximately 8,800 distinct CDR3 sequences. Some 38,000 genome equivalents of blood DNA were amplified for TRB. The material sequenced was peripheral blood. This TCR derives from a human donor with an autoimmune cytopenia or autoimmune hepatitis (not recorded which). The gene calls are TRBV18 and TRBJ2-3; TCRdb's assignment of TRBD2 cannot be checked, as there is no DNA. The CDR3: CASSPRETDTQYF.